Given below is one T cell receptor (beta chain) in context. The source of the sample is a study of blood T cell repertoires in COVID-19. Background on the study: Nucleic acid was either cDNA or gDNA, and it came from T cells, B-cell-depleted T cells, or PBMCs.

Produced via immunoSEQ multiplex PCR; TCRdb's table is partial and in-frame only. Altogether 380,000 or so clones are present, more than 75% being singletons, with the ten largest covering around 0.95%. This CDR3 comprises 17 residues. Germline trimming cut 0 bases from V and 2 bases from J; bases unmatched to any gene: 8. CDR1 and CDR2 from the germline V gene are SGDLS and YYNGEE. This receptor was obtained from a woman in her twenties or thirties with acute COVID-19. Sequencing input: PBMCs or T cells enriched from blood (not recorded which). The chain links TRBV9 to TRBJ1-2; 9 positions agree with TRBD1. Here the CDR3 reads CASSVGAGQGINYGYTF. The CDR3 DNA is TGTGCCAGCAGCGTAGGGGCGGGACAGGGCATAAACTATGGCTACACCTTC.